The 3 T cell receptor beta chains below all came from one sample that was sequenced in a study of blood T cells in healthy people across ages. Primed by a sample-barcoded 5' primer and a J-beta primer mix, a second PCR proceeded for roughly 7 to 12 cycles. TCRdb ran MiXCR on the 5' RACE reads and lists one entry per CDR3 protein. This sample has 550,000 to 700,000 distinct CDR3 sequences, with 27% found just once. The sample was blood. Every receptor here comes from a woman between 65 and 79 years old in good health.

This clonotype was counted ten times or more. The chain couples TRBV7-9 to TRBJ2-7, with a tentative D call TRBD2 (7 bases). Germline V gene lookup returns CDR1 SEHNR and CDR2 FQNEAQ (reference sequence). This CDR3 region has 15 residues. Trimming cost V 5 bases and J 4 bases, with 18 bases left between them. Here the CDR3 reads CASSPGGSRRYEQYF. In DNA form, the CDR3 reads TGTGCCAGCAGCCCGGGGGGCTCCCGGAGGTACGAGCAGTACTTC.

This clonotype came up a few times. This chain connects TRBV7-2 to TRBJ2-1, with 8 bases fitting TRBD2. CDR1 and CDR2 (germline): SGHTA, FQGNSA. With V trimmed by 5 bases and J by 8 bases, 11 bases remained unmatched. This CDR3 is built from 15 residues. Here the CDR3 reads CASSRSGGINYEQFF. The CDR3, as DNA: TGTGCCAGCAGCCGGAGCGGGGGTATCAACTATGAGCAGTTCTTC.

The gene calls are TRBV2 and TRBJ2-1, with D unclear. V lost 3 bases, J lost 0 bases, and 12 bases lay in between. Germline CDR1 SNHLY, CDR2 FYNNEI. The CDR3 is made up of 16 amino acids. CDR3 sequence (DNA): TGTGCCAGCAGTGATTCCACCCTGAGCTCCTACAATGAGCAGTTCTTC. This gives the protein CASSDSTLSSYNEQFF.